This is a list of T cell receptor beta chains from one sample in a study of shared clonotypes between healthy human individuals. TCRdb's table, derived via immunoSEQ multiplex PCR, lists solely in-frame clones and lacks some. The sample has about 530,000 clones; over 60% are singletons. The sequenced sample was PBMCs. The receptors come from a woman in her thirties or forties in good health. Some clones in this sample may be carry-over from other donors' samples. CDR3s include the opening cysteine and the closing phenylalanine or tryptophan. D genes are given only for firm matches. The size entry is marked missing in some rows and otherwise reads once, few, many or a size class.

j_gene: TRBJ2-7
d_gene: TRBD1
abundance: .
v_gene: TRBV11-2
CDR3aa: CASSQDRVAYEQYF
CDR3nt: TGTGCCAGCAGCCAGGACAGGGTGGCCTACGAGCAGTACTTC

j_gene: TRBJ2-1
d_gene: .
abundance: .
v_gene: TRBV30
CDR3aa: CAWVKEGDEQFF
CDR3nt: TGTGCCTGGGTGAAAGAGGGCGATGAGCAGTTCTTC

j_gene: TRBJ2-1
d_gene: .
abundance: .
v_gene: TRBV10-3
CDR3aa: CAISRAQVDHYNEQFF
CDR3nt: TGTGCCATCAGCCGAGCTCAGGTTGATCACTACAATGAGCAGTTCTTC

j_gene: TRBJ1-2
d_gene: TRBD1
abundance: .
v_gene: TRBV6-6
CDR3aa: CASRVPGQGAYGYTF
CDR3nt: TGTGCCAGCAGAGTCCCGGGACAGGGGGCATATGGCTACACCTTC

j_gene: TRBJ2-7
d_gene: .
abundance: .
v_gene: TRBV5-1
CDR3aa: CASSFQGGGYEQYF
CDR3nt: TGCGCCAGCAGCTTTCAGGGGGGTGGCTACGAGCAGTACTTC

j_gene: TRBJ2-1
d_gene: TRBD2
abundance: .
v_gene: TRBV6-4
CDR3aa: CASIGLAGFFF
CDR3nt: TGTGCCAGCATCGGACTAGCGGGATTTTTCTTC

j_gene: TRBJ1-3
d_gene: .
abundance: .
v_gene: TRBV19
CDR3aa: CATRQLHFSGNTIYF
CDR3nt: TGTGCCACCAGACAGTTACATTTCTCTGGAAACACCATATATTTT

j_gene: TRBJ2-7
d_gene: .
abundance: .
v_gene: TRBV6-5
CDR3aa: CASSYGGSRYEQYF
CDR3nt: TGTGCCAGCAGTTATGGGGGGAGTCGCTACGAGCAGTACTTC

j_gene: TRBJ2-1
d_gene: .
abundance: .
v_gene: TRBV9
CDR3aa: CASSEEAPSWDEQFF
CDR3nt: TGTGCCAGCAGCGAGGAAGCGCCCTCCTGGGATGAGCAGTTCTTC

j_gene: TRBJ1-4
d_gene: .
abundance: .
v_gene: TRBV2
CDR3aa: CASSAVREKLFF
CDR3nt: TGTGCCAGCAGTGCGGTACGGGAAAAACTGTTTTTT

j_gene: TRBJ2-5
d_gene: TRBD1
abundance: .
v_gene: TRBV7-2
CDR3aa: CASSLQGQGYGETQYF
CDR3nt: TGTGCCAGCAGCTTACAAGGACAGGGGTATGGGGAGACCCAGTACTTC

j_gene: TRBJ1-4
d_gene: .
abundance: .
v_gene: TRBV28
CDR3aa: CASTESEKLFF
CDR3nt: TGTGCCAGCACCGAAAGTGAAAAACTGTTTTTT

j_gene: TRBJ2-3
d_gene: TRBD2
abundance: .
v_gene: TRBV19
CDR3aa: CASSIRGLGSTDTQYF
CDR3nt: TGTGCCAGTAGTATAAGGGGACTAGGGAGCACAGATACGCAGTATTTT

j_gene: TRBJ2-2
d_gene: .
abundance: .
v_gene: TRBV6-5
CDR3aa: CASSYSTRTGELFF
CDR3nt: TGTGCCAGCAGTTACTCGACCAGAACCGGGGAGCTGTTTTTT

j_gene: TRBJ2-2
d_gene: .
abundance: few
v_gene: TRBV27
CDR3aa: CASSLLLSGGELFF
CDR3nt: TGTGCCAGCAGTTTGCTCCTAAGTGGCGGGGAGCTGTTTTTT

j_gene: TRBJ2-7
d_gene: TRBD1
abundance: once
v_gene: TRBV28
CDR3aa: CASSLPDRGSYEQYF
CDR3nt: TGTGCCAGCAGCCTACCTGACAGGGGATCCTACGAGCAGTACTTC

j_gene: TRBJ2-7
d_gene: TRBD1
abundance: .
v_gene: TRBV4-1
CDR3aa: CASSQQDRGYYEQYF
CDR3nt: TGCGCCAGCAGCCAACAGGACAGGGGGTACTACGAGCAGTACTTC

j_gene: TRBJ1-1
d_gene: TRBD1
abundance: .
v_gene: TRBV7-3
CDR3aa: CASSQDRGPETEAFF
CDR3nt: TGTGCCAGCAGCCAGGACAGGGGCCCTGAGACTGAAGCTTTCTTT

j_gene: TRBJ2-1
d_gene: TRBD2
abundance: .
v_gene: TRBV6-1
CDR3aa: CASSEVAGAYNEQFF
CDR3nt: TGTGCCAGCAGTGAGGTAGCGGGCGCCTACAATGAGCAGTTCTTC

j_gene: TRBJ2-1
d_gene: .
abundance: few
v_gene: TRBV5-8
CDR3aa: CASSHRDHYNEQFF
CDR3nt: TGTGCCAGCAGTCACCGGGACCATTACAATGAGCAGTTCTTC

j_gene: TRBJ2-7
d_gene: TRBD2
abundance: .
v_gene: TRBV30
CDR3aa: CAWSVTYSGRIRSYEQYF
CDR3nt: TGTGCCTGGAGTGTTACTTATAGCGGGAGAATCCGGAGCTACGAGCAGTACTTC

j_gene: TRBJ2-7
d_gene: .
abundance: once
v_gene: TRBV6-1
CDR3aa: CASSETKGTFSYEQYF
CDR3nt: TGTGCCAGCAGTGAAACTAAAGGGACCTTCTCCTACGAGCAGTACTTC

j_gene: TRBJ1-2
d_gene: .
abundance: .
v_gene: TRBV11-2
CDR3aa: CASSLVVAGRAIYGYTF
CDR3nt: TGTGCCAGCAGCTTAGTCGTGGCAGGGCGGGCAATCTATGGCTACACCTTC

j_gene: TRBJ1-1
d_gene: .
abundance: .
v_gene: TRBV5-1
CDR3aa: CASSSTSGFFLDTEAFF
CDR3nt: TGCGCCAGCAGCTCAACCTCAGGGTTTTTTCTGGACACTGAAGCTTTCTTT

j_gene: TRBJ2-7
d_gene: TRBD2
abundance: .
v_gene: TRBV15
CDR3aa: CATSRSRGGGGEQYF
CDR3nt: TGTGCCACCAGCAGATCTCGGGGGGGCGGGGGTGAGCAGTACTTC

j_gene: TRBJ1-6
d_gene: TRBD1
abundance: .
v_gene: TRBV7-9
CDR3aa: CASSEGQGEFNSPLHF
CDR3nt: TGTGCCAGCAGCGAAGGACAGGGGGAATTTAATTCACCCCTCCACTTT

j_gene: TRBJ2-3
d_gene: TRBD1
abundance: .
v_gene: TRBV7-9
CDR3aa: CASDRDRWYSDTQYF
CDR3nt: TGTGCCAGCGACCGGGACAGATGGTACTCCGATACGCAGTATTTT

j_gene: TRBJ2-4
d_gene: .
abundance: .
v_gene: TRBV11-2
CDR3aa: CASSSESRQKYF
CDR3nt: TGTGCCAGCAGCAGCGAGAGTCGGCAAAAGTACTTC

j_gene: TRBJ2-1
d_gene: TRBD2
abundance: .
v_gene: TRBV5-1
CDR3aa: CASSSASGVDEQFF
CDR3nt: TGCGCCAGCAGCTCGGCTAGCGGGGTCGATGAGCAGTTCTTC

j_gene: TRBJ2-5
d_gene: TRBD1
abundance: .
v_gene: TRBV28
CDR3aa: CASSNSGTGGAETQYF
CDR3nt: TGTGCCAGCAGTAACTCTGGGACAGGGGGCGCGGAGACCCAGTACTTC

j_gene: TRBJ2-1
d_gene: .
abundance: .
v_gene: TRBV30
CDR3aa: CAWSLGRNEQFF
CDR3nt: TGTGCCTGGAGCCTGGGGAGGAATGAGCAGTTCTTC

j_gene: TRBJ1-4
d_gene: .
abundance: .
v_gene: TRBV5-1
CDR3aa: CASSLGDGSNEKLFF
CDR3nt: TGCGCCAGCAGCTTGGGGGACGGGAGCAATGAAAAACTGTTTTTT

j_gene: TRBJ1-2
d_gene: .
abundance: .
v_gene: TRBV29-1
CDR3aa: CSVEVGQSTGGYTF
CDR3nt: TGCAGCGTTGAAGTAGGACAGTCAACGGGAGGCTACACCTTC

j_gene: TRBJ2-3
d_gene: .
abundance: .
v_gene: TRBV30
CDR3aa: CAWRGSGTQYF
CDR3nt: TGTGCCTGGAGAGGGTCTGGTACGCAGTATTTT

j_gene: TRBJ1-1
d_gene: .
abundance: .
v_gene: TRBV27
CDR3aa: CASRAGTPNGAFF
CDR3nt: TGTGCCAGCAGGGCCGGGACACCGAATGGAGCTTTCTTT

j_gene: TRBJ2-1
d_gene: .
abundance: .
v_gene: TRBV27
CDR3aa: CASSLSGGVASLSEQFF
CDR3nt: TGTGCCAGCAGTTTATCGGGGGGAGTGGCCAGTCTGAGTGAGCAGTTCTTC

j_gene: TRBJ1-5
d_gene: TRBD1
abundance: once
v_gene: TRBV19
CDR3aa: CATRRTGENQPQHF
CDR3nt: TGTGCCACTCGACGGACAGGGGAAAATCAGCCCCAGCATTTT

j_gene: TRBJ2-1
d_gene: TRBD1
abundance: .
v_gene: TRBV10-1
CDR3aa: CASSESSGQSYNEQFF
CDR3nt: TGCGCCAGCAGTGAGTCGTCGGGACAGTCTTACAATGAGCAGTTCTTC

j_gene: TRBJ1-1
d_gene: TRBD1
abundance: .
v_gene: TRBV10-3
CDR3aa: CAISETTGAAFGAFF
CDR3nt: TGTGCCATCAGTGAGACTACAGGGGCCGCGTTTGGAGCTTTCTTT

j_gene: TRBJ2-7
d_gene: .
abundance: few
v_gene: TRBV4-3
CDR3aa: CASSQDWGIEQYF
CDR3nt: TGCGCCAGCAGCCAAGATTGGGGGATAGAGCAGTACTTC

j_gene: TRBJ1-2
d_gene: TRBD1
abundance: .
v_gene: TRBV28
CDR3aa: CASSPDRGFYGYTF
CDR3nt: TGTGCCAGCAGCCCGGACAGGGGTTTCTATGGCTACACCTTC

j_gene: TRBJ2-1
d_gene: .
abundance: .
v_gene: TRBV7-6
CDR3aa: CASSLRDKGYSEQFF
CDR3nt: TGTGCCAGCAGCCTCCGGGACAAGGGGTACAGTGAGCAGTTCTTC

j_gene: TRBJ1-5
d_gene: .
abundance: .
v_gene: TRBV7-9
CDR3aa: CASSLAGGGNQPQHF
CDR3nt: TGTGCCAGCAGCTTAGCGGGGGGGGGCAATCAGCCCCAGCATTTT

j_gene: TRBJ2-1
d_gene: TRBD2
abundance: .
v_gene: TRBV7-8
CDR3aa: CASSSPAGVDYNEQFF
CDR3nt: TGTGCCAGCAGCTCTCCAGCGGGAGTAGACTACAATGAGCAGTTCTTC

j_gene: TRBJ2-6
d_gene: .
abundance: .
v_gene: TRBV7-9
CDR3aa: CASSWGVSGANVLTF
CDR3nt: TGTGCCAGCAGCTGGGGGGTCTCTGGGGCCAACGTCCTGACTTTC

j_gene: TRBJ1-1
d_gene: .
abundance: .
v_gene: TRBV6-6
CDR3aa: CASSQRFLNTEAFF
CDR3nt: TGTGCCAGCAGTCAACGGTTTTTGAACACTGAAGCTTTCTTT

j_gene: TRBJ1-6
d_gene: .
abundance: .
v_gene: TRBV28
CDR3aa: CASTSRDGRSWGNSPLHF
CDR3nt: TGTGCCAGCACCTCCCGAGATGGCAGGTCCTGGGGGAATTCACCCCTCCACTTT

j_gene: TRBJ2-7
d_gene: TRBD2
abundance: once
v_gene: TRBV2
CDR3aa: CATYSGAGYEQYF
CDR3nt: TGTGCCACCTATAGCGGGGCTGGCTACGAGCAGTACTTC

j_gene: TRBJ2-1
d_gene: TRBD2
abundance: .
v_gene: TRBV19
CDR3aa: CASSVTSGEQFF
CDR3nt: TGTGCCAGTAGTGTGACTAGCGGTGAGCAGTTCTTC

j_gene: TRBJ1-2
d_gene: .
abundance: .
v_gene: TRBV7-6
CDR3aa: CASGDSLYGYTF
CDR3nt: TGTGCCAGCGGAGACAGCCTCTATGGCTACACCTTC